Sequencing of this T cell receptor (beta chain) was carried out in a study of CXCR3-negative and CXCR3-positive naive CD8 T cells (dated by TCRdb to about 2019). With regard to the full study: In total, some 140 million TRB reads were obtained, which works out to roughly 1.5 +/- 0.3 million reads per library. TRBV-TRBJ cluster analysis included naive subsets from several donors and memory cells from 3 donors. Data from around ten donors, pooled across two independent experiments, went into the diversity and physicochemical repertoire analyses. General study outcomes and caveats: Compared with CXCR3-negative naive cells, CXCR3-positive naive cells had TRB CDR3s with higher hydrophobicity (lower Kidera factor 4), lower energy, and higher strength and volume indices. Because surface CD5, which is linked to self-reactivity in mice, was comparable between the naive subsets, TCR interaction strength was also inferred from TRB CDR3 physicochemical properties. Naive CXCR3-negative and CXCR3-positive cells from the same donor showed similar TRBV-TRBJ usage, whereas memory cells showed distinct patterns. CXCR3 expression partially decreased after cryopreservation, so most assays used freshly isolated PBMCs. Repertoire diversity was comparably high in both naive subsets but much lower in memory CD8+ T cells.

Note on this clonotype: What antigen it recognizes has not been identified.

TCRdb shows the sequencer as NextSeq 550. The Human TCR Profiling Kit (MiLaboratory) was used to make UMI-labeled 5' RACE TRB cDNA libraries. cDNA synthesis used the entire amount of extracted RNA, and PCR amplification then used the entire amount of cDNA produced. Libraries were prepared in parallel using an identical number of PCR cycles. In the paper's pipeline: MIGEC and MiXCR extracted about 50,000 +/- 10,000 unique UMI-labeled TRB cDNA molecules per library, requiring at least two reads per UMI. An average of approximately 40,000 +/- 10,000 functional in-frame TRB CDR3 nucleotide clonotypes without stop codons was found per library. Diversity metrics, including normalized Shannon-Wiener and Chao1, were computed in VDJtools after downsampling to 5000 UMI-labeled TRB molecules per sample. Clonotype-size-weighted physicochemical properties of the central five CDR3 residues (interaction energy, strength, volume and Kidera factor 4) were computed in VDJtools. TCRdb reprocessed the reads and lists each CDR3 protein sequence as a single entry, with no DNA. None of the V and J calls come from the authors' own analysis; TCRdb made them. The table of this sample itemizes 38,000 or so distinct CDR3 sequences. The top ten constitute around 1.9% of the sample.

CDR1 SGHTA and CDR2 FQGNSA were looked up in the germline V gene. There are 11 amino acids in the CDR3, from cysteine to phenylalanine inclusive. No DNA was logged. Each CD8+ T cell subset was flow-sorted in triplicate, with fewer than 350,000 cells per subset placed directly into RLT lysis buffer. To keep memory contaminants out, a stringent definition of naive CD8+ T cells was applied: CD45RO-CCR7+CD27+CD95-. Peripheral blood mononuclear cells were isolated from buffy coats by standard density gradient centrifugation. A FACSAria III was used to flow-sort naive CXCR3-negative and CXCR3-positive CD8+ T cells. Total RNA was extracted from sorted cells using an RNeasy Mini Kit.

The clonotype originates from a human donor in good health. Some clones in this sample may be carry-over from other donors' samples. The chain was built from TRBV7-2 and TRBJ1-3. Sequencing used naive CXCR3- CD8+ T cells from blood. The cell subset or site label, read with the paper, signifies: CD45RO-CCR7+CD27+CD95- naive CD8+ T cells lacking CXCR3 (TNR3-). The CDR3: CASSLVDTIYF.